Each of the 19 T cell receptor beta chains below was sequenced from the same sample in a study of blood T cell repertoires in COVID-19. Using immunoSEQ multiplex PCR, the repertoire was profiled, and TCRdb retains in-frame clones only, with some absent. The table includes around 280,000 clones, approximately 91% detected once. Sample: peripheral blood. These receptors came from a woman aged 25 to 45 with COVID-19, enrolled during active disease.

This rearrangement joins TRBV6-5 to TRBJ2-5; 10 bases align to TRBD2. This CDR3 is built from 15 residues. Looked up from germline, CDR1 is MNHEY and CDR2 is SVGAGI. V dropped 2 bases and J dropped 5; count of bases not matched to a gene: 5. Here the CDR3 reads CASSYGSGRQETQYF. CDR3 in DNA: TGTGCCAGCAGTTACGGTAGCGGGAGGCAGGAGACCCAGTACTTC.

V gene TRBV7-8 combines with J gene TRBJ2-7; tentative D call: TRBD2 (5 bases). There are 13 residues in the CDR3. V lost 8 bases and J lost 2, with 13 bases in between. Germline CDR1 SGHVS, CDR2 FQNEAQ. Written as DNA, the CDR3 is TGTGCCAGCGGACCCCCGGGAACCTACGAGCAGTACTTC. This codes for CASGPPGTYEQYF.

With respect to this clone: Other DNA sequences from this sample encode an identical CDR3 as well. J is TRBJ2-7 and V is TRBV5-6; D is unresolved. The ends were cut back, 0 bases at V and 4 bases at J, with 8 bases in the middle. Germline V gene lookup returns CDR1 SGHDT and CDR2 YYEEEE. The CDR3 is 13 residues long. The CDR3 reads CASSLVQSYEQYF. CDR3 sequence (DNA): TGTGCCAGCAGCTTGGTACAGTCATACGAGCAGTACTTC.

This chain uses TRBV25-1 with TRBJ2-1; a weak D match, TRBD1 (6 bases). Trimming removed 6 bases at V and 1 base at J, with 7 bases between. The CDR3 has 13 residues. Germline V CDR1 and CDR2: MGHDK, SYGVNS. The CDR3 sequence: CASRQGSYNEQFF. The CDR3 coding sequence is TGTGCCAGCAGACAGGGTTCCTACAATGAGCAGTTCTTC.

V and J are TRBV30 and TRBJ2-7; D may be TRBD1 (6 bases). Germline lookup yields CDR1 GTSNPN and CDR2 SVGIG (reference sequence). Deletions cut 6 bases from V and 7 bases from J, with 16 bases between. The CDR3 has 12 residues. The CDR3 protein is CACRTVSGEQYF. Here the CDR3 DNA reads TGTGCCTGTCGGACAGTATCGGGGGAGCAGTACTTC.

The rearrangement links TRBV19 to TRBJ2-3, with a weak D call TRBD1 (6 bases). Looked up from germline, CDR1 is LNHDA and CDR2 is SQIVND (reference sequence). The V gene lost 6 bases and the J gene lost 3 bases, with 10 bases spanning the gap. The CDR3 is made up of 13 amino acids. The DNA of the CDR3 is TGTGCCAGTAGCGATCAGGGGACAGATACGCAGTATTTT. Amino acid sequence: CASSDQGTDTQYF.

The rearrangement links TRBV7-3 to TRBJ2-3; 7 nucleotides line up with TRBD2. The CDR3 covers 21 residues. The V gene's germline CDR1 is SGHTA and CDR2 FQGTGA. Trimming took 3 bases from V and 1 from J; bases not matched to a gene: 22. DNA for the CDR3: TGTGCCAGCAGCTTCCCCACCCCAAGGCGGGAGCCAAGAAGGGGCACAGATACGCAGTATTTT. This codes for CASSFPTPRREPRRGTDTQYF.

V usage is TRBV28 and J usage is TRBJ2-3, with 7 bases identical to TRBD1. CDR1 is MDHEN and CDR2 is SYDVKM in the germline V gene. V trimming: 8 bases; J trimming: 8 bases; junction bases outside the gene matches: 4. CDR3 length equals 11 residues. The CDR3 bases are TGTGCCAGCCTAGAGGGGGCTACGCAGTATTTT. This sequence encodes CASLEGATQYF.

The gene calls are TRBV5-6 and TRBJ2-1; 14 nucleotides align to TRBD2. The CDR3 contains 16 residues. The germline V gene encodes CDR1 SGHDT and CDR2 YYEEEE. V shed 4 bases, J shed 8 bases, and the junction held 8 bases outside the gene matches. The DNA of the CDR3 is TGTGCCAGCAGCGGGACTAGCGGGAGCCCTTACGATGAGCAGTTCTTC. Protein sequence: CASSGTSGSPYDEQFF.

The chain carries TRBV29-1 and TRBJ2-1; TRBD2 matches 9 bases. With 4 bases clipped from V and 8 bases from J, the junction kept 6 bases outside the gene matches. The CDR3 runs 13 residues. The V gene's germline CDR1 is SQVTM and CDR2 ANQGSEA. The CDR3, as DNA: TGCAGCGTTGGTGTAGCGGGAGTCTATGAGCAGTTCTTC. Its translation: CSVGVAGVYEQFF.

The chain joins TRBV10-3 to TRBJ1-4, with a tentative D call TRBD1 (6 bases). This CDR3 has 14 amino acids. Trimming left V 7 bases short and J 7 bases short, with 16 bases between. Germline V gives CDR1 ENHRY, CDR2 SYGVKD. Here the CDR3 reads CAIKGEGGGEKLFF. Here the CDR3 DNA reads TGTGCCATCAAGGGGGAGGGAGGAGGTGAAAAACTGTTTTTT.

This clone turned up a few times. The chain is built from TRBV28 and TRBJ2-7, with a weak D call TRBD1 (6 bases). This CDR3 contains 11 residues. Trimming cost V 11 bases and J 2 bases, with 10 bases left between them. Germline CDR1 MDHEN, CDR2 SYDVKM. This CDR3 is CAGGLPYEQYF. In DNA, the CDR3 is TGTGCCGGGGGCTTACCCTACGAGCAGTACTTC.

The rearrangement links TRBV3-1 (or the pseudogene TRBV3-2) to TRBJ2-5; D remains unclear. This CDR3 contains 14 residues. Trimming cost V 4 bases and J 5 bases, with 14 bases left between them. Germline V gene sequence: CDR1 LGHDT, CDR2 YNNKEL (reference sequence). CDR3 DNA: TGTGCCAGCAGCCTACGACTCGATCTGGAGACCCAGTACTTC. Protein: CASSLRLDLETQYF.

V usage is TRBV7-9 and J usage is TRBJ1-5; D is uncertain. Trimming took 5 bases from V and 5 from J, leaving 13 bases between them. The CDR3 covers 14 residues. Per germline, CDR1 SEHNR and CDR2 FQNEAQ (reference sequence). The chain's CDR3 is CASSPGRPDQPQHF. Here the CDR3 DNA reads TGTGCCAGCAGCCCAGGCCGGCCGGATCAGCCCCAGCATTTT.

This sequence joins TRBV9 and TRBJ2-7; D might be TRBD1 (5 bases). The CDR3 spans 12 residues. V shed 9 bases and J shed 5 bases, with 15 bases lying between them. Germline V gives CDR1 SGDLS, CDR2 YYNGEE. CDR3 region: CANPKGAHEQYF. In nucleotides, the CDR3 is TGTGCCAACCCTAAAGGGGCCCACGAGCAGTACTTC.

V gene TRBV30 combines with J gene TRBJ1-4; maybe TRBD1 (5 bases). Trimming removed 4 bases at V and 3 bases at J, with 12 bases between. The CDR3 extends over 14 amino acids. Germline V CDR1 and CDR2: GTSNPN, SVGIG (reference sequence). The CDR3 loop reads CAWTGGTANEKLFF. CDR3 sequence (DNA): TGTGCCTGGACTGGCGGGACGGCTAATGAAAAACTGTTTTTT.

The chain links TRBV7-2 to TRBJ1-2; tentatively, D is TRBD1 (5 bases). Germline CDR1 and CDR2: SGHTA and FQGNSA. V shed 5 bases and J shed 7 bases, with 14 bases lying between them. The CDR3 loop spans 13 amino acids. CDR3 amino acids: CASSQSTGGGYTF. CDR3 sequence (DNA): TGTGCCAGCAGCCAATCGACGGGGGGTGGCTACACCTTC.

This clone was detected a few times. V gene TRBV21-1 combines with J gene TRBJ2-7; the table's D call of TRBD1 was not tested on the DNA. TRBV21-1 is classified as a pseudogene. The CDR3 consists of 15 residues. The DNA for the CDR3 is TGTGCCAGCAGCAGGCGGACAGGGGGTCCTTACGAGCAGTACTTC. This translates into CASSRRTGGPYEQYF.

This rearrangement joins TRBV5-8 to TRBJ1-5; the D gene is possibly TRBD1 (5 bases). Germline assignment: CDR1 SGHTS and CDR2 YDEGEE. CDR3 length: 13 residues. V was clipped by 5 bases and J by 8 bases, with 14 bases between them. In DNA form, the CDR3 reads TGTGCCAGCAGTCAGGGAAGCTTTGAGCCCCAGCATTTT. Translated: CASSQGSFEPQHF.